This T cell receptor (beta chain) was identified during a study of shared clonotypes between healthy human individuals. Overall study findings and caveats: Compared with memory subsets, naive subsets generally had larger estimated richness. Depth was large, yet rarefaction showed that sorted-subset sequencing was incomplete.

The ends lost 2 bases at V and 5 bases at J; junction bases unmatched: 4. The germline V gene encodes CDR1 MNHNY and CDR2 SVGAGI (reference sequence). The CDR3 runs to 16 residues. Sequencing was performed with immunoSEQ multiplex PCR; in TCRdb, only in-frame clones are kept and a portion is missing. Among around 690,000 clones listed, around 91% were seen once. Everyone who donated was a Caucasian adult who lived in Nashville, Tennessee. Worth noting for this clone: The antigen remains unidentified.

This chain connects TRBV6-6 to TRBJ2-3; 13 bases align to TRBD2. The receptor's source is a young man in good health. Some clones in this sample may be carry-over from other donors' samples. Input material: memory CD8+ T cells from PBMCs. Subset meaning: CD45RO+ cells pooled with CCR7-negative TemRA cells. In nucleotides, the CDR3 is TGTGCCAGCAGTTACCTACGACTAGCGGGAGGAGATACGCAGTATTTT. Its protein is CASSYLRLAGGDTQYF.